Below, 28 T cell receptor beta chains from the same sample are listed, as sequenced in a study of blood T cell repertoires in COVID-19. This table comes from immunoSEQ multiplex PCR, and its TCRdb copy is limited to in-frame clones, with some not included. Of approximately 70,000 clones in the sample, around nine tenths were seen once. Sequencing was performed on peripheral blood. The receptors originated from a woman aged 55-69 years with acute or convalescent COVID-19.

In its sample, this clone was seen a few times. The rearrangement uses TRBV7-9 and TRBJ1-2; D is uncertain. From germline, CDR1 is SEHNR and CDR2 FQNEAQ (reference sequence). The length of the CDR3 is 15 residues. V gave up 0 bases and J gave up 6 bases, with 14 bases separating them. CDR3 DNA: TGTGCCAGCAGCTTAGCAGGCGACAAGCCCCATGGCTACACCTTC. Protein: CASSLAGDKPHGYTF.

The genes are TRBV6-2 or TRBV6-3 and TRBJ2-4; 9 bases are shared with TRBD1. The CDR3 consists of 13 residues. CDR1 is MNHEY, CDR2 SVGEGT, per germline. Trimming cost V 6 bases and J 9 bases; bases outside gene matches: 6. The CDR3 nucleotides are TGTGCCAGCAGCATGGGACAGGGAGGCATTCAGTACTTC. It is translated as CASSMGQGGIQYF.

The V call is TRBV3-1 (or the pseudogene TRBV3-2), the J call TRBJ1-2; unclear D gene. The V gene lost 0 bases and the J gene lost 4 bases, with 18 bases spanning the gap. The CDR3 contains 17 residues. Germline V gene lookup returns CDR1 LGHDT and CDR2 YNNKEL (reference sequence). CDR3 sequence (DNA): TGTGCCAGCAGCCAAGAAGGAAGTATACAGTCCCGCTATGGCTACACCTTC. Translating gives CASSQEGSIQSRYGYTF.

This clone has only one observation. This chain joins TRBV28 and TRBJ1-2, with TRBD1 matching 8 bases. From germline, CDR1 is MDHEN and CDR2 SYDVKM. V lost 4 bases to trimming and J lost 2 bases; unmatched junction nucleotides: 12. CDR3 size: 17 residues. In DNA, the CDR3 is TGTGCCAGCAGTTCCCACCGGGACAGGAGAACCAACTATGGCTACACCTTC. Translation: CASSSHRDRRTNYGYTF.

The chain employs TRBV6-5 and TRBJ1-1, with 7 nucleotides matching TRBD1. The ends lost 7 bases at V and 10 bases at J; junction bases unmatched: 12. This CDR3 is 13 amino acids long. Germline CDR1 and CDR2: MNHEY and SVGAGI. The CDR3 nucleotides are TGTGCCAGCACTACTGACAGGGTACGGGGAGCTTTCTTT. Protein product: CASTTDRVRGAFF.

The chain is built from TRBV19 and TRBJ2-3; TRBD1 is a possible D gene (6 bases). The CDR3 is made up of 16 amino acids. The germline gives CDR1 LNHDA, CDR2 SQIVND (reference sequence). Trimming left V 1 base short and J 2 bases short, with 13 bases between. The chain's CDR3 is CASSIGTGTLTDTQYF. The CDR3 DNA is TGTGCCAGTAGTATAGGAACCGGGACACTCACAGATACGCAGTATTTT. Using reference TRBV19 and TRBJ2-3 for the parts outside the CDR3, the full variable domain is DGGITQSPKYLFRKEGQNVTLSCEQNLNHDAMYWYRQDPGQGLRLIYYSQIVNDFQKGDIAEGYSVSREKKESFPLTVTSAQKNPTAFYLCASSIGTGTLTDTQYFGPGTRLTVL.

The chain combines TRBV7-2 with TRBJ2-3, with TRBD2 identical over 9 bases. The CDR3 consists of 17 residues. Germline CDR1 reads SGHTA; CDR2 reads FQGNSA. J lost 3 bases, V lost 2 bases, and 9 bases had no gene match. This chain's CDR3 is CASSLWASGKRTDTQYF. CDR3 nucleotide sequence: TGTGCCAGCAGCTTATGGGCTAGCGGGAAGAGGACAGATACGCAGTATTTT.

This clone was seen a few times. CDR3 region: CASSSGIPYGYTF. As DNA, the CDR3 is TGTGCCAGCAGTTCCGGGATACCTTATGGCTACACCTTC. The chain recombines TRBV28 with TRBJ1-2, with D unclear. V shed 4 bases and J shed 5 bases, with 11 bases lying between them. Germline V gene sequence: CDR1 MDHEN, CDR2 SYDVKM. The CDR3 spans 13 residues.

This chain links TRBV6-6 with TRBJ1-4; the match to TRBD1 covers 8 bases. V lost 6 bases to trimming and J lost 7 bases; unmatched junction nucleotides: 7. The CDR3 covers 14 residues. Germline values: CDR1 MNHNY, CDR2 SVGAGI (reference sequence). The CDR3 reads CASRGQVFSEKLFF. CDR3 sequence (DNA): TGTGCCAGCAGGGGACAGGTGTTTAGTGAAAAACTGTTTTTT.

The chain carries TRBV4-3 and TRBJ2-1; 9 nucleotides match TRBD2. In germline, CDR1 is LGHNA, CDR2 YSLEER. The CDR3 runs 16 residues. V shed 0 bases and J 4 bases; nucleotides not matched to a gene: 4. The CDR3 DNA follows: TGCGCCAGCAGCCAAGACGAGCGGGAGGATTACAATGAGCAGTTCTTC. It is translated as CASSQDEREDYNEQFF.

The table lists this clone with a count of one. The chain has TRBV9 and TRBJ2-4, with 9 bases aligning to TRBD1. The CDR3 loop spans 16 amino acids. Germline-derived CDR1 and CDR2 are SGDLS and YYNGEE. The trim removed 0 bases at V and 3 bases at J, leaving 4 bases unmatched. The CDR3 region has the DNA TGTGCCAGCAGCGTAGCTGACAGGGGGGGCAAAAACATTCAGTACTTC. Amino acids: CASSVADRGGKNIQYF.

The genes are TRBV3-1 (or the pseudogene TRBV3-2) and TRBJ2-1; 8 positions agree with TRBD2. This CDR3 comprises 16 residues. Trimming removed 4 bases from V and 7 bases from J; junction bases left unmatched: 12. Germline CDR1 reads LGHDT; CDR2 reads YNNKEL (reference sequence). The DNA of the CDR3 is TGTGCCAGCAGCCCTTCTTCGAGCGGGAGTGAGAATGAGCAGTTCTTC. This sequence encodes CASSPSSSGSENEQFF.

The J gene is TRBJ1-1, the V gene TRBV18; no reliable D call. This CDR3 has 14 residues. Germline CDR1 and CDR2: KGHSH and LQKENI. Trimming removed 1 base from V and 4 bases from J, with 10 bases in between. This CDR3 is CASSPLGTATEAFF. Here the CDR3 DNA reads TGTGCCAGCTCACCACTTGGCACCGCCACTGAAGCTTTCTTT.

The J gene is TRBJ1-5, the V gene TRBV7-2; 8 positions agree with TRBD1. Germline CDR1 SGHTA, CDR2 FQGNSA. V lost 1 base and J lost 0; bases outside the gene matches: 5. CDR3 size: 17 residues. CDR3 in DNA: TGTGCCAGCAGCTTAGTCCAGGGGGCGTATAGCAATCAGCCCCAGCATTTT. It specifies CASSLVQGAYSNQPQHF.

CDR3: CASRDVGGRGVETQYF. DNA for the CDR3: TGTGCCAGTAGGGACGTCGGCGGCCGGGGAGTAGAGACCCAGTACTTC. This chain links TRBV19 with TRBJ2-5; a weak D match, TRBD2 (5 bases). The CDR3 totals 16 residues. V was trimmed by 6 bases and J by 4 bases, leaving 21 bases between them. Germline loops: CDR1 LNHDA, CDR2 SQIVND (reference sequence). Together with reference TRBV19 and TRBJ2-5, the CDR3 gives the full variable domain: DGGITQSPKYLFRKEGQNVTLSCEQNLNHDAMYWYRQDPGQGLRLIYYSQIVNDFQKGDIAEGYSVSREKKESFPLTVTSAQKNPTAFYLCASRDVGGRGVETQYFGPGTRLLVL.

CDR3 protein: CASTSLAGVNTGELFF. Here the CDR3 DNA reads TGTGCCAGTACCTCACTAGCGGGAGTGAACACCGGGGAGCTGTTTTTT. The rearrangement uses TRBV27 and TRBJ2-2; 11 positions match TRBD2. V dropped 9 bases and J dropped 1; count of bases not matched to a gene: 7. The CDR3 covers 16 residues. The germline gives CDR1 MNHEY, CDR2 SMNVEV (reference sequence).

The chain is built from TRBV4-1 and TRBJ1-1; D is uncertain. V lost 4 bases and J 10 bases, leaving 7 bases between the germline ends. The CDR3 runs 10 residues. CDR1 is MGHRA, CDR2 YSYEKL, per germline. CDR3 nucleotides: TGCGCCAGCAGCCTCCTCGGAGCTTTCTTT. Translation: CASSLLGAFF.

The chain combines TRBV3-1 (or the pseudogene TRBV3-2) with TRBJ2-5; 8 nucleotides agree with TRBD2. CDR3 size: 16 residues. Germline V lookup: CDR1 LGHDT, CDR2 YNNKEL (reference sequence). The V gene end was trimmed by 1 base and the J gene end by 7 bases; junction bases not matched to a gene: 11. The DNA of the CDR3 is TGTGCCAGCAGCCAAGTTACGAGGACTAGCCAGGGGACCCAGTACTTC. This sequence encodes CASSQVTRTSQGTQYF.

The chain has TRBV6-5 and TRBJ1-3, with 8 bases lining up with TRBD1. Germline loops: CDR1 MNHEY, CDR2 SVGAGI. J was trimmed by 4 bases and V by 7 bases; bases with no gene match: 6. This CDR3 is 14 amino acids long. The CDR3 is CASTQGAFGNTIYF. The CDR3 nucleotides read TGTGCCAGCACGCAGGGGGCCTTCGGAAACACCATATATTTT.

The V and J genes are TRBV9 and TRBJ2-5; maybe TRBD1 (6 bases). The CDR3 has 16 residues. Germline-derived CDR1 and CDR2 are SGDLS and YYNGEE. The germline V and J ends were trimmed by 4 bases and 2 bases, with 18 bases remaining between them. CDR3 in DNA: TGTGCCAGCAGCCCAGGAAGGCAGGGGAAGCAAGAGACCCAGTACTTC. It codes for CASSPGRQGKQETQYF.

The rearrangement uses TRBV5-6 and TRBJ1-2; possible D gene TRBD1, 5 bases. The CDR3 loop spans 14 amino acids. V gave up 1 base and J gave up 4 bases, with 11 bases separating them. CDR1 is SGHDT and CDR2 is YYEEEE in the germline V gene. The CDR3 loop is CASSLIRVPYGYTF. Here the CDR3 DNA reads TGTGCCAGCAGCTTGATCAGGGTCCCCTATGGCTACACCTTC.

This rearrangement joins TRBV29-1 to TRBJ1-4; 7 bases are shared with TRBD1. There are 14 residues in the CDR3. Germline lookup yields CDR1 SQVTM and CDR2 ANQGSEA. Germline trimming cut 7 bases from V and 3 bases from J; bases unmatched to any gene: 8. In DNA, the CDR3 is TGCAGCGCCGGGGACAGAGGATCTAATGAAAAACTGTTTTTT. Protein: CSAGDRGSNEKLFF.

The J gene is TRBJ2-5, the V gene TRBV3-1 (or the pseudogene TRBV3-2); tentatively, D is TRBD2 (6 bases). Germline CDR1 LGHDT, CDR2 YNNKEL (reference sequence). Between the trimmed V and J ends, which lost 4 bases and 10 bases, there was a span of 25 bases. The CDR3 is 16 amino acids. The CDR3 here is CASSRSGTGIRGNQYF. CDR3 DNA sequence: TGTGCCAGCAGCCGGTCCGGGACTGGCATTCGCGGCAACCAGTACTTC.

The chain combines TRBV6-5 with TRBJ2-7; tentatively, D is TRBD2 (6 bases). Trimming stripped 4 bases from V and 3 bases from J, with 16 bases between. Germline V gene data show CDR1 as MNHEY and CDR2 as SVGAGI. The CDR3 is made up of 15 amino acids. CDR3 bases: TGTGCCAGCAGTTCACCAGGGCGGGGAGACTACGAGCAGTACGTC. This translates into CASSSPGRGDYEQYV.

The CDR3: CATGLAQSTDTQYF. The CDR3 DNA follows: TGTGCCACAGGACTAGCGCAGAGCACAGATACGCAGTATTTT. The chain is built from TRBV10-3 and TRBJ2-3, with 9 bases identical to TRBD2. Germline V lookup: CDR1 ENHRY, CDR2 SYGVKD. The V gene end was trimmed by 10 bases and the J gene end by 0 bases; junction bases not matched to a gene: 5. The CDR3 has 14 amino acids.

This clone was seen a few times. The V call is TRBV5-5, the J call TRBJ2-1, with 8 bases identical to TRBD2. The CDR3 totals 14 residues. Germline V gives CDR1 SGHKS, CDR2 YYEKEE (reference sequence). Germline trimming cut 5 bases from V and 6 bases from J; bases unmatched to any gene: 7. The CDR3 reads CASRLLGGANEQFF. The CDR3, as DNA: TGTGCCAGCAGGCTACTCGGGGGGGCCAATGAGCAGTTCTTC. Drawing the rest from reference TRBV5-5 and TRBJ2-1, the complete variable domain is DAGVTQSPTHLIKTRGQQVTLRCSPISGHKSVSWYQQVLGQGPQFIFQYYEKEERGRGNFPDRFSARQFPNYSSELNVNALLLGDSALYLCASRLLGGANEQFFGPGTRLTVL.

This chain connects TRBV15 to TRBJ2-1, with TRBD2 matching 16 bases. With V trimmed by 0 bases and J by 7 bases, 12 bases remained unmatched. The CDR3 extends over 20 amino acids. Germline V gene lookup returns CDR1 LNHNV and CDR2 YYDKDF (reference sequence). The CDR3 DNA reads as TGTGCCACCAGCAGAGATACCGGGACTAGCGGGAGGGCCCTCAAAAATGAGCAGTTCTTC. Amino acid sequence: CATSRDTGTSGRALKNEQFF.

The chain links TRBV30 to TRBJ2-6, with D possibly matching TRBD1 (6 bases). Trimming shortened V by 3 bases and J by 3 bases, and 15 bases separated the two germline ends. This CDR3 contains 16 residues. Germline loops: CDR1 GTSNPN, CDR2 SVGIG (reference sequence). The CDR3 DNA reads TGTGCCTGGAGGACAGGCCAAATGGGTGGGGCCAACGTCCTGACTTTC. Translation gives CAWRTGQMGGANVLTF.